This T cell receptor beta chain was observed in a study of T cell responses to AZD1222 COVID-19 vaccine. Germline values: CDR1 SGHNT, CDR2 YYREEE (reference sequence). V gave up 1 base and J gave up 5 bases; unmatched junction bases: 9. The CDR3 has 15 residues. Study-wide points: Donors in the cohort were predominantly white British and more often female, and clonal diversity was possibly underestimated. A rise in Spike-specific TCR breadth and depth followed two AZD1222 doses. Targeting of unmutated variant regions was reportedly seen in nearly half of spike-specific TCRs.

Comments on this clone: The antigen is undetermined.

The method was immunoSEQ multiplex PCR; TCRdb's version includes in-frame clones alone and lacks a portion of them. The sample includes more than 150,000 clones, approximately 90% of them seen just once. The input for sequencing was peripheral blood, taken on day 0 of AZD1222 vaccination. This receptor was taken from an adult in good health. The rearrangement uses TRBV5-4 and TRBJ2-7; 7 bases match TRBD1. Written as DNA, the CDR3 is TGTGCCAGCAGCTTGAAAAGGACAGGAAATGACGAGCAGTACTTC. This encodes CASSLKRTGNDEQYF.